One sample yielded the 2 T cell receptor beta chains listed below, sequenced in a study of T cell responses to AZD1222 COVID-19 vaccine. The repertoire was sequenced with immunoSEQ multiplex PCR; TCRdb's copy has only in-frame clones and lacks some. The sample lists tens of thousands of clones, roughly 90% seen once, with roughly 17% in the top ten. The source was peripheral blood, collected on day 0 of AZD1222 vaccination. The source is an adult in good health.

The V call is TRBV9, the J call TRBJ1-4; 7 bases line up with TRBD1. Germline CDR1 SGDLS, CDR2 YYNGEE. This CDR3 spans 17 amino acids. J was trimmed by 2 bases and V by 3 bases; bases with no gene match: 10. The CDR3 DNA is TGTGCCAGCAGCGACCCTCAGGGGGGCGCGACTAATGAAAAACTGTTTTTT. Protein sequence: CASSDPQGGATNEKLFF.

This chain connects TRBV28 to TRBJ2-6; D tentatively reads TRBD1 or TRBD2 (5 bases each). The CDR3 totals 18 residues. Germline V CDR1 and CDR2: MDHEN, SYDVKM. Trimming took off 1 base at V and 1 base at J, with 14 bases between the two ends. The CDR3 DNA sequence: TGTGCCAGCAGTTTATTGTTGGGGACGGCTTCTGGGGCCAACGTCCTGACTTTC. It yields the protein CASSLLLGTASGANVLTF.